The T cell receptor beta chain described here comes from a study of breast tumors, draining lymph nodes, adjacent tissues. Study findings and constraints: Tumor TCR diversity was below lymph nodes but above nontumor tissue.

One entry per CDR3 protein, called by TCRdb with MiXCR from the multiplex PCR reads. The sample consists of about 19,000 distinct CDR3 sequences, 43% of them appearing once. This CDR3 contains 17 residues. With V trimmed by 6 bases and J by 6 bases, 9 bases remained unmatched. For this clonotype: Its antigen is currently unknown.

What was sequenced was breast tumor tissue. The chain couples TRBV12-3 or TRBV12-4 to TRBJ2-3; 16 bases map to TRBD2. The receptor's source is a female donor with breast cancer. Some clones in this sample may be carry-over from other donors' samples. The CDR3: CASSSRGLAGGPDTQYF. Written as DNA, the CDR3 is TGTGCCAGCAGCTCGAGGGGACTAGCGGGAGGGCCCGATACGCAGTATTTT.